This T cell receptor (beta chain) was recorded in a study of T cells in Graves' hyperthyroidism and ophthalmopathy. Per the germline V gene, CDR1 is MNHNS and CDR2 is SASEGT. The V gene lost 3 bases and the J gene lost 2 bases, with 11 bases spanning the gap. CDR3 length equals 14 residues. Regions amplified from RNA transcripts were the TCR beta CDR3 regions. A first-round RT-PCR of the TCR CDR3 used the HTBI primer set. TCRdb ran MiXCR on the multiplex PCR reads and lists one entry per CDR3 protein. This sample has about 330,000 distinct CDR3 sequences; roughly 13% occur once, and the top ten carry 34%. This clonotype was observed at least ten times.

This chain links TRBV6-1 with TRBJ2-7; D is tentatively TRBD1 or TRBD2 (5 bases each). The TCR sequence derives from a woman aged 40 to 50 with Graves' ophthalmopathy. The sequenced material came from blood. DNA of the CDR3: TGTGCCAGCAGTGACGGGGCAGACGCCTACGAGCAGTACTTC. Translation gives CASSDGADAYEQYF.